Shown below are 32 T cell receptor beta chains from a single sample sequenced in a study of early T cells in non-severe SARS-CoV-2 infection. TCRdb processed the 5' RACE reads anew with MiXCR; each CDR3 protein has one entry. The sample comprises about 64,000 distinct CDR3 sequences, less than 20% of which are singletons, and 8.9% rests with the top ten. Material: whole blood, obtained at baseline. The receptors originated from an adult who was a healthcare worker with PCR-confirmed SARS-CoV-2 infection or an uninfected control (not recorded which).

This clonotype occurred many times. This chain connects TRBV6-2 or TRBV6-3 to TRBJ2-2; weak D call: TRBD2 (5 bases). Germline CDR1 reads MNHEY; CDR2 reads SVGEGT. Trimming pared 0 bases from V and 4 bases from J, leaving 12 bases between. The CDR3 spans 16 residues. CDR3 in DNA: TGTGCCAGCAGTTACTCGATGTGGGAGTTCACCGGGGAGCTGTTTTTT. Its protein is CASSYSMWEFTGELFF.

Only a few counts were recorded for this clonotype. The genes are TRBV7-9 and TRBJ2-2; D might be TRBD1 or TRBD2, each matching 6 bases. The V gene's germline CDR1 is SEHNR and CDR2 FQNEAQ (reference sequence). V lost 2 bases, J lost 4 bases, and 8 bases lay in between. CDR3 size: 14 residues. CDR3: CASSLRGRTGELFF. CDR3 DNA sequence: TGTGCCAGCAGCTTACGGGGGCGCACCGGGGAGCTGTTTTTT.

This clonotype occurred a few times. The chain is built from TRBV5-1 and TRBJ1-2; no clear D. V lost 1 base and J lost 0, with 19 bases in between. This CDR3 region has 18 residues. Germline V gene sequence: CDR1 SGHRS, CDR2 YFSETQ. The CDR3 DNA reads TGCGCCAGCAGCTTGTCCAATCCGTACCTCGAATCTAACTATGGCTACACCTTC. It encodes CASSLSNPYLESNYGYTF.

This clonotype was seen ten or more times. V and J are TRBV6-5 and TRBJ1-1, with a tentative D call TRBD1 (6 bases). V was trimmed by 4 bases and J by 0 bases, leaving 12 bases between them. This CDR3 has 15 amino acids. Germline V lookup: CDR1 MNHEY, CDR2 SVGAGI. CDR3 coding DNA: TGTGCCAGCAGTTTTCGGACAGATCTGAACACTGAAGCTTTCTTT. Translated: CASSFRTDLNTEAFF.

This clonotype came up a few times. The rearrangement joins TRBV11-2 to TRBJ2-3; no clear D gene. V lost 0 bases and J lost 4, with 11 bases in between. CDR1 SGHAT and CDR2 FQNNGV come from the germline V gene. CDR3 size: 15 residues. CDR3 DNA sequence: TGTGCCAGCAGCTTAGATCGTCTAGTGGCAGATACGCAGTATTTT. Translating gives CASSLDRLVADTQYF. Full variable domain (outside the CDR3, taken from reference TRBV11-2 and TRBJ2-3): EAGVAQSPRYKIIEKRQSVAFWCNPISGHATLYWYQQILGQGPKLLIQFQNNGVVDDSQLPKDRFSAERLKGVDSTLKIQPAKLEDSAVYLCASSLDRLVADTQYFGPGTRLTVL.

The chain links TRBV3-1 to TRBJ2-2, with D unclear. Looked up from germline, CDR1 is LGHDT and CDR2 is YNNKEL (reference sequence). Trimming cost V 1 base and J 7 bases, with 1 base left between them. This CDR3 spans 11 amino acids. The CDR3 bases are TGTGCCAGCAGCCAAGTCGGGGAGCTGTTTTTT. Amino acid sequence: CASSQVGELFF.

The sample holds a few counts of this clonotype. The chain has TRBV28 and TRBJ2-7; TRBD1 might be the D (6 bases). The CDR3 spans 14 residues. V was shortened by 6 bases and J by 3 bases, with 15 bases between the two germline ends. The germline V gene has CDR1 MDHEN and CDR2 SYDVKM. As DNA, the CDR3 is TGTGCCAGCAGCCCATGGGACAAGCGCTACGAGCAGTACTTC. Translation: CASSPWDKRYEQYF.

In this sample, this clonotype turned up a few times. The chain links TRBV7-9 to TRBJ1-1; 8 nucleotides match TRBD1. Trimming at V came to 6 bases and at J to 3 bases, leaving 3 bases not matched to a gene. The CDR3 is 13 amino acids. The V gene's germline CDR1 is SEHNR and CDR2 FQNEAQ (reference sequence). The CDR3 nucleotides are TGTGCCAGCAGGCCACAGGGGGACACTGAAGCTTTCTTT. Protein: CASRPQGDTEAFF.

The CDR3, as DNA: TGTGCCAGTGGACTAGCGGACAATGAGCAGTTCTTC. Residues: CASGLADNEQFF. This chain joins TRBV4-2 and TRBJ2-1; 10 bases are shared with TRBD2. The CDR3 totals 12 residues. V gave up 9 bases and J gave up 5 bases; unmatched junction bases: 1. Germline CDR1 is LGHNA and CDR2 is YNFKEQ.

The chain uses TRBV7-2 and TRBJ2-2; 11 nucleotides line up with TRBD2. This CDR3 comprises 17 residues. V lost 3 bases to trimming and J lost 7 bases; unmatched junction nucleotides: 10. In germline, CDR1 is SGHTA, CDR2 FQGNSA. The CDR3 nucleotides are TGTGCCAGCAGCTTTACTAGCGGGAGCACCTCCGGCGGGGAGCTGTTTTTT. This codes for CASSFTSGSTSGGELFF.

This clonotype was counted between two and nine times. The V and J genes are TRBV29-1 and TRBJ2-7, with no clear D. V lost 6 bases and J lost 2, with 8 bases in between. In germline, CDR1 is SQVTM, CDR2 ANQGSEA. This CDR3 comprises 11 residues. Written as DNA, the CDR3 is TGCAGCGTGCACAATACCTACGAGCAGTACTTC. Translating it yields CSVHNTYEQYF.

This clonotype was counted only a few times. The rearrangement uses TRBV28 and TRBJ2-1, with D perhaps TRBD2 (6 bases). The CDR3 is made up of 11 amino acids. Per germline, CDR1 MDHEN and CDR2 SYDVKM. V shed 11 bases and J shed 10 bases, with 15 bases lying between them. This CDR3 is CAGGTIQEQFF. For the CDR3, the DNA is TGTGCCGGAGGGACCATCCAGGAGCAGTTCTTC.

V gene TRBV10-3 combines with J gene TRBJ2-2; tentatively, D is TRBD1 or TRBD2 (5 bases each). Trimming removed 8 bases from V and 4 bases from J, with 17 bases in between. CDR1 is ENHRY, CDR2 SYGVKD, per germline. The CDR3 is made up of 15 amino acids. CDR3 DNA: TGTGCCATCGGGGGAGCCGCGACGGGCACCGGGGAGCTGTTTTTT. Translating it yields CAIGGAATGTGELFF.

This clonotype has a handful of counts. The chain couples TRBV6-2 or TRBV6-3 to TRBJ2-1; 11 bases are a match to TRBD2. The V and J ends lost 2 bases and 7 bases, in that order; junction bases with no gene match: 7. Germline V CDR1 and CDR2: MNHEY, SVGEGT. The CDR3 length is 16 residues. The DNA for the CDR3 is TGTGCCAGCAGTTACCCCTCACTAGCGGGGGAAAATGAGCAGTTCTTC. This gives the protein CASSYPSLAGENEQFF.

This clonotype was seen a few times. This rearrangement joins TRBV11-2 to TRBJ2-3; 15 nucleotides match TRBD2. Germline V lookup: CDR1 SGHAT, CDR2 FQNNGV. J was trimmed by 7 bases and V by 4 bases; bases with no gene match: 6. There are 16 residues in the CDR3. CDR3: CASSSWTSGGAHTQYF. Here the CDR3 DNA reads TGTGCCAGCAGCTCCTGGACTAGCGGGGGGGCTCATACGCAGTATTTT. Drawing the rest from reference TRBV11-2 and TRBJ2-3, the complete variable domain is EAGVAQSPRYKIIEKRQSVAFWCNPISGHATLYWYQQILGQGPKLLIQFQNNGVVDDSQLPKDRFSAERLKGVDSTLKIQPAKLEDSAVYLCASSSWTSGGAHTQYFGPGTRLTVL.

This clonotype was picked up many times. V and J are TRBV28 and TRBJ1-4; D remains ambiguous. The CDR3 is made up of 11 amino acids. Trimming removed 3 bases from V and 8 bases from J, with 4 bases in between. Germline V gene data show CDR1 as MDHEN and CDR2 as SYDVKM. CDR3 residues: CASSLREKLFF. CDR3 DNA sequence: TGTGCCAGCAGTTTGAGAGAAAAACTGTTTTTT.

At least ten counts were recorded for this clonotype. The chain joins TRBV20-1 to TRBJ1-4, with TRBD1 matching 9 bases. Losses at the gene ends were 2 bases for V and 7 bases for J; bases not matched to a gene: 8. The CDR3 loop spans 15 amino acids. Germline V CDR1 and CDR2: DFQATT, SNEGSKA (reference sequence). The CDR3 DNA is TGCAGTGCTAGACTGCCACAGGGGGCGGGTGAAAAACTGTTTTTT. It encodes CSARLPQGAGEKLFF.

This chain joins TRBV9 and TRBJ2-1; 13 positions agree with TRBD2. With 0 bases clipped from V and 4 bases from J, the junction kept 10 bases outside the gene matches. There are 19 residues in the CDR3. CDR1 and CDR2 from the germline V gene are SGDLS and YYNGEE. The CDR3, as DNA: TGTGCCAGCAGCGTAGGTCGGACTAGCGGGAGAGCAGGTTACAATGAGCAGTTCTTC. Its protein is CASSVGRTSGRAGYNEQFF.

The rearrangement joins TRBV7-8 to TRBJ1-3; tentative D call: TRBD1 (5 bases). The CDR3 consists of 15 residues. Germline V gene data show CDR1 as SGHVS and CDR2 as FQNEAQ. Trimming stripped 5 bases from V and 0 bases from J, with 11 bases between. CDR3 protein: CASSPGAFSGNTIYF. The DNA of the CDR3 is TGTGCCAGCAGCCCCGGGGCCTTCTCTGGAAACACCATATATTTT.

In this sample, this clonotype turned up a few times. The J gene is TRBJ1-2, the V gene TRBV6-5; D is ambiguous. CDR3 length: 13 residues. The V and J ends lost 4 bases and 3 bases respectively, with 9 bases between them. Germline CDR1 MNHEY, CDR2 SVGAGI. CDR3 amino acids: CASSFRPDYGYTF. DNA of the CDR3: TGTGCCAGCAGTTTCCGCCCGGACTATGGCTACACCTTC.

This clonotype showed up just once. This chain connects TRBV9 to TRBJ1-1; tentative D call: TRBD1 (6 bases). Trimming removed 6 bases from V and 4 bases from J, with 13 bases in between. Germline V gene sequence: CDR1 SGDLS, CDR2 YYNGEE. This CDR3 region has 13 residues. CDR3 DNA sequence: TGTGCCAGCACCCAGGGGTTTGGCACTGAAGCTTTCTTT. It is translated as CASTQGFGTEAFF.

This clonotype has ten or more counts. The gene calls are TRBV6-2 or TRBV6-3 and TRBJ2-7; a possible D gene is TRBD1 (6 bases). V dropped 5 bases and J dropped 1 base, with 12 bases sitting between them. Germline CDR1 is MNHEY and CDR2 is SVGEGT. The CDR3 sequence is 14 residues long. As DNA, the CDR3 is TGTGCCAGCAGTAGGGACGGACAGTCCTACGAGCAGTACTTC. It is translated as CASSRDGQSYEQYF.

The chain carries TRBV3-1 and TRBJ2-7; 7 bases match TRBD2. Trimming removed 5 bases from V and 2 bases from J; junction bases left unmatched: 6. The CDR3 runs 14 residues. CDR1 is LGHDT, CDR2 YNNKEL, per germline (reference sequence). DNA of the CDR3: TGTGCCAGCAGCACCACGGGGGGACCCTACGAGCAGTACTTC. Amino acid sequence: CASSTTGGPYEQYF.

This clonotype was seen a few times. The V gene is TRBV7-6, the J gene TRBJ2-3, with 12 bases aligning to TRBD2. CDR3 length equals 16 residues. CDR1 and CDR2 (germline): SGHVS, FNYEAQ. Losses at the gene ends were 4 bases for V and 5 bases for J; bases not matched to a gene: 7. Here the CDR3 DNA reads TGTGCCAGCAGCTCCGGACTAGCGGGGTCGGGAGATACGCAGTATTTT. It is translated as CASSSGLAGSGDTQYF.

This clonotype occurred many times. The chain is built from TRBV29-1 and TRBJ2-1; D assignment may be TRBD1 or TRBD2 (5 bases each). Trimming stripped 4 bases from V and 9 bases from J, with 16 bases between. Germline lookup yields CDR1 SQVTM and CDR2 ANQGSEA. The CDR3 length is 13 residues. The CDR3 spells CSVAGRGSSEQFF. The CDR3 coding sequence is TGCAGCGTTGCGGGAAGGGGTAGTAGTGAGCAGTTCTTC.

The CDR3 sequence: CASSERDHRTGELFF. The DNA of the CDR3 is TGTGCCAGCAGTGAGAGGGACCACAGGACCGGGGAGCTGTTTTTT. J is TRBJ2-2 and V is TRBV2; perhaps D is TRBD1 or TRBD2 (5 bases each). Germline V CDR1 and CDR2: SNHLY, FYNNEI. This CDR3 comprises 15 residues. V lost 3 bases, J lost 5 bases, and 13 bases lay in between.

The sample holds many counts of this clonotype. The rearrangement uses TRBV7-6 and TRBJ2-3, with TRBD2 as a possible D gene (6 bases). Germline CDR1 and CDR2: SGHVS and FNYEAQ. The CDR3 length is 12 residues. Trimming shortened V by 0 bases and J by 8 bases, and 6 bases separated the two germline ends. The CDR3 is CASSLARGTQYF. For the CDR3, the DNA is TGTGCCAGCAGCTTAGCGCGGGGTACGCAGTATTTT.

This clonotype turned up a few times. The chain links TRBV5-1 to TRBJ1-1; D gene unclear. Trimming took 2 bases from V and 1 from J, leaving 9 bases between them. The germline V gene encodes CDR1 SGHRS and CDR2 YFSETQ. This CDR3 region has 14 residues. The CDR3 coding sequence is TGCGCCAGCAGCTTATTGGGCTGGAACACTGAAGCTTTCTTT. Translating gives CASSLLGWNTEAFF. Using reference TRBV5-1 and TRBJ1-1 for the parts outside the CDR3, the full variable domain is KAGVTQTPRYLIKTRGQQVTLSCSPISGHRSVSWYQQTPGQGLQFLFEYFSETQRNKGNFPGRFSGRQFSNSRSEMNVSTLELGDSALYLCASSLLGWNTEAFFGQGTRLTVV.

The V call is TRBV6-6, the J call TRBJ1-5, with 8 nucleotides matching TRBD1. The V gene's germline CDR1 is MNHNY and CDR2 SVGAGI (reference sequence). J was trimmed by 2 bases and V by 4 bases; bases with no gene match: 1. CDR3 length: 14 residues. The CDR3 bases are TGTGCCAGCAGTTCACAGGGGGGCAATCAGCCCCAGCATTTT. Its translation is CASSSQGGNQPQHF.

This chain connects TRBV9 to TRBJ2-3, with D unresolved. The germline V gene encodes CDR1 SGDLS and CDR2 YYNGEE. V shed 2 bases and J shed 5 bases, with 9 bases lying between them. The CDR3 spans 13 residues. The CDR3 DNA sequence: TGTGCCAGCAGCGTGCAGGTCCTAGATACGCAGTATTTT. It translates to CASSVQVLDTQYF.

The V gene is TRBV9, the J gene TRBJ2-3, with D perhaps TRBD2 (7 bases). V was pared by 4 bases and J by 5 bases, with 17 bases between. The CDR3 consists of 15 residues. Germline CDR1 SGDLS, CDR2 YYNGEE. Here the CDR3 DNA reads TGTGCCAGCAGCCCAGGGGACTACCGGGGAGATACGCAGTATTTT. As protein: CASSPGDYRGDTQYF.

This clonotype was detected a few times. This chain joins TRBV7-6 and TRBJ1-5; 8 bases are shared with TRBD1. Losses at the gene ends were 2 bases for V and 6 bases for J; bases not matched to a gene: 9. The CDR3 length is 16 residues. Germline V gene lookup returns CDR1 SGHVS and CDR2 FNYEAQ. The CDR3 DNA reads TGTGCCAGCAGCTTACTGGATGGACAGGGTCCTCAGCCCCAGCATTTT. Its protein product is CASSLLDGQGPQPQHF.